This T cell receptor beta chain emerged from a study of regulatory T cells in long-lasting Graves disease. The time point is: newly diagnosed GD, antithyroid drugs for less than 3 months. The TCR library was prepared using RNA isolated from PBMCs. Libraries of TCR beta came from iRepertoire HTBI primers plus Arm-PCR of CDR3 regions. Original data processing: Among the samples, roughly 65 TRBV and 12 to 15 TRBJ segments were identified. TCRdb itself ran the multiplex PCR reads through MiXCR, one entry per CDR3 protein. TCRdb's processing, not the study's, gives the V and J calls here. The sample shows roughly 610,000 distinct CDR3 sequences, 15% to 20% of them seen only once. Of note for this clonotype: Its antigen is undetermined.

Points from the study as a whole: Persistent disease favored TRBV28, TRBJ1-2 and TRBJ2-5. Thyroid tissue was not studied; only peripheral blood was.

Looked up from germline, CDR1 is MNHEY and CDR2 is SMNVEV (reference sequence). This CDR3 comprises 14 residues. Trimming cost V 5 bases and J 8 bases; bases outside gene matches: 11. The data were also submitted as part of a second study, on T cells in Graves' hyperthyroidism and ophthalmopathy. That paper states: Exclusion followed for patients with uncontrolled infection, other autoimmune disease, pregnancy or lactation.

The J gene is TRBJ1-2, the V gene TRBV27; the match to TRBD1 covers 7 bases. The receptor was derived from a man younger than 30 with Graves disease. Material: peripheral blood mononuclear cells (PBMCs), obtained at new diagnosis, from a patient treated with antithyroid drugs. The CDR3 sequence is CASSLGTAGGGYTF. CDR3 nucleotide sequence: TGTGCCAGCAGTCTAGGGACAGCCGGTGGGGGCTACACCTTC.